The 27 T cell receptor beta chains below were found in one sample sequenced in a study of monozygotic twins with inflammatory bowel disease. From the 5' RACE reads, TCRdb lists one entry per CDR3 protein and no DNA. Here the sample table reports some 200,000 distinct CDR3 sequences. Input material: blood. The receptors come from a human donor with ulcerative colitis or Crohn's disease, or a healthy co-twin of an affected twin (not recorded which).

The CDR3 reads CASSPRAGELFF. The rearrangement joins TRBV18 to TRBJ2-2. Germline assignment: CDR1 KGHSH and CDR2 LQKENI. CDR3 length: 12 residues.

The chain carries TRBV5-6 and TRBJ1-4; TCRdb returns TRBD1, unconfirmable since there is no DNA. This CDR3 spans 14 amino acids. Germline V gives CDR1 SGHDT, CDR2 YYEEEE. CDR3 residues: CASSQTGDYEKLFF.

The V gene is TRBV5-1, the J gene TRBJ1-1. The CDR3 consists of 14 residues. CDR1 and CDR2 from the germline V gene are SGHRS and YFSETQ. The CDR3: CASSWGQENTEAFF. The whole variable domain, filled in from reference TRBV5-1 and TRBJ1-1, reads KAGVTQTPRYLIKTRGQQVTLSCSPISGHRSVSWYQQTPGQGLQFLFEYFSETQRNKGNFPGRFSGRQFSNSRSEMNVSTLELGDSALYLCASSWGQENTEAFFGQGTRLTVV.

CDR3: CASSDLTENTEAFF. This chain uses TRBV10-2 with TRBJ1-1. The CDR3 length is 14 residues. Looked up from germline, CDR1 is WSHSY and CDR2 is SAAADI.

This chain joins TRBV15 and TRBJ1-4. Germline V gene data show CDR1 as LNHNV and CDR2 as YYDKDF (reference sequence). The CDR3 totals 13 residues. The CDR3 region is CATSRGINEKLFF.

The CDR3 loop reads CASSLGLVGTRSSTTDTQYF. The chain employs TRBV11-1 and TRBJ2-3; without DNA, the TCRdb call of TRBD2 cannot be checked. CDR1 is SGHAT, CDR2 FQDESV, per germline (reference sequence). The CDR3 loop spans 20 amino acids.

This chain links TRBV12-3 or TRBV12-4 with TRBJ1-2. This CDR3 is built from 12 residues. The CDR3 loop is CASSYTHGGYTF.

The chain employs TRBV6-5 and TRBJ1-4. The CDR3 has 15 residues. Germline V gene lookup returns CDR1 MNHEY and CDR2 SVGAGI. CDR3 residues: CASSYSDATNEKLFF.

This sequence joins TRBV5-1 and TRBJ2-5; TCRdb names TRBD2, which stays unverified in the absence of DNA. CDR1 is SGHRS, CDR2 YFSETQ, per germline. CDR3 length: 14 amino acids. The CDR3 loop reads CASSSRDLPPTQYF.

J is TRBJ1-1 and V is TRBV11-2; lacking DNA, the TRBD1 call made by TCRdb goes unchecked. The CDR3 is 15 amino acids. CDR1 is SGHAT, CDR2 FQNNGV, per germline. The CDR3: CASSLGAGAGTEAFF.

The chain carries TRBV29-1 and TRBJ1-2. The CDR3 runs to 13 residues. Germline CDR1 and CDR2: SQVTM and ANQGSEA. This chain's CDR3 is CSVEGGNNYGYTF.

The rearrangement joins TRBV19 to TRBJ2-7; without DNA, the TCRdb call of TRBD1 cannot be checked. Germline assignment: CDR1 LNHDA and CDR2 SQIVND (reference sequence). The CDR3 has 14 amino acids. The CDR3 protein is CASSIPGNNYEQYF.

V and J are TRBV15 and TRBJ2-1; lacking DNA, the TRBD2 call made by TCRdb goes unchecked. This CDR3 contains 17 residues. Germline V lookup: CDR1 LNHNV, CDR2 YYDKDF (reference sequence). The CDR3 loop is CATSSPEGLAGDNEQFF.

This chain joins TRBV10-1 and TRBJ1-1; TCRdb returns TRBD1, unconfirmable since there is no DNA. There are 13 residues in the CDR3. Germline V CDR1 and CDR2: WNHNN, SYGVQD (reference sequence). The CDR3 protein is CASTSGGVNEAFF.

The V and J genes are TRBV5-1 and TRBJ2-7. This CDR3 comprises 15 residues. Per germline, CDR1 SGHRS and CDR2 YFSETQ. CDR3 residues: CASSLSGLPFYEQYF.

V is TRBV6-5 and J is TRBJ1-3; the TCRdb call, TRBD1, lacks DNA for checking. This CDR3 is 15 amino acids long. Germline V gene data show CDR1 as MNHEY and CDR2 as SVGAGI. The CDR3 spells CASSYGGISGNTIYF.

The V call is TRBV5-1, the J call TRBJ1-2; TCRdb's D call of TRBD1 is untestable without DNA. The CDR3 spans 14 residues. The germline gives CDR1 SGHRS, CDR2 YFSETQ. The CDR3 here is CASSLDGRGSGYTF.

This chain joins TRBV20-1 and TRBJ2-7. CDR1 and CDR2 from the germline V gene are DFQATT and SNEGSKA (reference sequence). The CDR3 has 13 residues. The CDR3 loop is CSATSSLAYEQYF.

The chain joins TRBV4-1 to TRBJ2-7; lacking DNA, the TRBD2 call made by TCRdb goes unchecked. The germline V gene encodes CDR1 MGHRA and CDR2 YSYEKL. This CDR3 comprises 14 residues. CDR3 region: CASRSGDVSGEQYF.

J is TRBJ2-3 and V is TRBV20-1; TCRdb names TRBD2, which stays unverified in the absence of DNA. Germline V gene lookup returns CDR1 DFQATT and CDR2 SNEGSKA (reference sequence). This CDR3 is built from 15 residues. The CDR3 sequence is CSAPLTSGATDTQYF.

The CDR3 sequence: CASSLVGPGVGNEQFF. The chain is built from TRBV5-1 and TRBJ2-1; TCRdb lists TRBD1, though no DNA is available to test this call. CDR3 length equals 16 residues. Germline CDR1 is SGHRS and CDR2 is YFSETQ.

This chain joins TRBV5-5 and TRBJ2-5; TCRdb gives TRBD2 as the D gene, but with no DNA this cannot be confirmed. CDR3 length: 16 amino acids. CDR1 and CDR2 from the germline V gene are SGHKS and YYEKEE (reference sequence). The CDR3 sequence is CASSLGARSGAETQYF.

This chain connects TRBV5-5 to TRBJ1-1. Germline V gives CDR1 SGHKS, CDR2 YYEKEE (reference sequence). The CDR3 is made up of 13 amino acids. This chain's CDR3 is CASSLFNGNEAFF.

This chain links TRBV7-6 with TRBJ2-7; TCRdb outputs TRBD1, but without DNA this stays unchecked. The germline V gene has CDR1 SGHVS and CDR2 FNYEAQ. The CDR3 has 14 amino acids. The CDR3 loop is CASSPPLGSYEQYF.

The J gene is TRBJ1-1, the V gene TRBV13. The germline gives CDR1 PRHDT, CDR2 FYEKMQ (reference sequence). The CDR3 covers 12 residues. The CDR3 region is CASSLPKVEAFF.

The CDR3 here is CASSRGRTLNYEQYF. This chain uses TRBV11-2 with TRBJ2-7; no DNA is available, so the TRBD2 call from TCRdb remains unchecked. The CDR3 runs 15 residues. Germline CDR1 reads SGHAT; CDR2 reads FQNNGV.

CDR3 residues: CASSLNAGLRGGEQFF. V usage is TRBV5-1 and J usage is TRBJ2-1; the D call of TRBD1 rests on TCRdb alone, since no DNA is present to check it. The CDR3 spans 16 residues. Germline V gene data show CDR1 as SGHRS and CDR2 as YFSETQ.